Sequencing of this T cell receptor (beta chain) was carried out in a study of T-cell reconstitution after alpha-beta-depleted transplantation in children. Study-level findings and limits: Certain patients had high TCRbeta diversity at day 60, and it came from recipient T cells and thymic progenitors that survived. One year post-transplant, T-cell counts and diversity were largely derived from T cells produced anew.

The CDR3 consists of 15 residues. Germline CDR1 MNHEY, CDR2 SVGEGT. Trimming took off 7 bases at V and 3 bases at J, with 19 bases between the two ends. Only one count was recorded for this clonotype. What it recognizes is unknown. Unique molecular identifiers featured in how the TCRbeta library was prepared. In TCRdb, the PCR reads were re-called with MiXCR into one record per CDR3 protein. The sample contains approximately 980,000 distinct CDR3 sequences, roughly 29% of which appear only once. The TCR comes from a boy under three years old who had a stem cell transplant for SCID, so the T cells may come from the graft donor. The chain carries TRBV6-2 or TRBV6-3 and TRBJ2-7; D could derive from TRBD1 or TRBD2 (6 bases each). The sample consisted of PBMCs, mostly from graft donor cells, taken 360 days after TCRalphabeta/CD19-depleted stem cell transplant. CDR3: CASKGGFIPLYEQYF. CDR3 DNA sequence: TGTGCCAGCAAGGGGGGTTTCATTCCACTCTACGAGCAGTACTTC.